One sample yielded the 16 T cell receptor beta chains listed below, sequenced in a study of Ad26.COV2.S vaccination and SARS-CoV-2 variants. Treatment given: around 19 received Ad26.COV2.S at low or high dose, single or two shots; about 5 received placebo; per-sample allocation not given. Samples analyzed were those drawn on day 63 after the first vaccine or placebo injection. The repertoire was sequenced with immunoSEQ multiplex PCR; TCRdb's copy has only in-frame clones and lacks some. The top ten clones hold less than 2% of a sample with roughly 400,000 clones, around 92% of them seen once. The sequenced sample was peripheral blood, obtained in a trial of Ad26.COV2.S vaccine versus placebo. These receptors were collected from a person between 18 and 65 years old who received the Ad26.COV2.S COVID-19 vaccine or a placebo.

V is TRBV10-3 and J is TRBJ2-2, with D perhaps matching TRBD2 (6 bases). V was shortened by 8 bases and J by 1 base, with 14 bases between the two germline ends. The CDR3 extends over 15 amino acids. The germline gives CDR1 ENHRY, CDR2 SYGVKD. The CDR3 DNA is TGTGCCATCCGCCCTGGCGGGGAGAACACCGGGGAGCTGTTTTTT. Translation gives CAIRPGGENTGELFF.

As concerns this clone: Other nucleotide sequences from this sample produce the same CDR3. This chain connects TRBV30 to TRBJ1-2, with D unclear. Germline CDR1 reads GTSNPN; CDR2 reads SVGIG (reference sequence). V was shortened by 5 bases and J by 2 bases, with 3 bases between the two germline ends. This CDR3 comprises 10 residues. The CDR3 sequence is CAWENYGYTF. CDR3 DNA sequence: TGTGCCTGGGAAAACTATGGCTACACCTTC. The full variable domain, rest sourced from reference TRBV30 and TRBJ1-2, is SQTIHQWPATLVQPVGSPLSLECTVEGTSNPNLYWYRQAAGRGLQLLFYSVGIGQISSEVPQNLSASRPQDRQFILSSKKLLLSDSGFYLCAWENYGYTFGSGTRLTVV.

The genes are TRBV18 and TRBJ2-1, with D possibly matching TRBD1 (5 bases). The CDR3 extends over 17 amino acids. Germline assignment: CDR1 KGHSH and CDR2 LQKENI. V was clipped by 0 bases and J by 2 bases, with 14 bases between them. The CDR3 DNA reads TGTGCCAGCTCACCACCTAAAGGGGCCGTAACCTACAATGAGCAGTTCTTC. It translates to CASSPPKGAVTYNEQFF. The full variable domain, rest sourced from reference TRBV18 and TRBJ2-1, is NAGVMQNPRHLVRRRGQEARLRCSPMKGHSHVYWYRQLPEEGLKFMVYLQKENIIDESGMPKERFSAEFPKEGPSILRIQQVVRGDSAAYFCASSPPKGAVTYNEQFFGPGTRLTVL.

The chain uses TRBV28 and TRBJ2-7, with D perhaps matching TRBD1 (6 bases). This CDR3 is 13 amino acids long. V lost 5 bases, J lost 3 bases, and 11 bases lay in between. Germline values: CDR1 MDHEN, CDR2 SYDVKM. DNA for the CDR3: TGTGCCAGCAGTACAGACAGGCTCTACGAGCAGTACTTC. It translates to CASSTDRLYEQYF.

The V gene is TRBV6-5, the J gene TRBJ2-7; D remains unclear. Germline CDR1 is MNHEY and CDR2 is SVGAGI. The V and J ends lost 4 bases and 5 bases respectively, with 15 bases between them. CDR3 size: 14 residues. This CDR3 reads CASSFLPMGNEQYF. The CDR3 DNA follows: TGTGCCAGCAGTTTCCTCCCCATGGGGAACGAGCAGTACTTC.

The chain's CDR3 is CASSPLSGANTEAFF. DNA for the CDR3: TGCGCCAGCAGCCCTTTAAGTGGGGCGAACACTGAAGCTTTCTTT. V and J are TRBV5-1 and TRBJ1-1, with D possibly TRBD1 on 5 matching bases. The germline gives CDR1 SGHRS, CDR2 YFSETQ. The V gene lost 4 bases and the J gene lost 1 base, with 14 bases spanning the gap. The CDR3 sequence is 15 residues long.

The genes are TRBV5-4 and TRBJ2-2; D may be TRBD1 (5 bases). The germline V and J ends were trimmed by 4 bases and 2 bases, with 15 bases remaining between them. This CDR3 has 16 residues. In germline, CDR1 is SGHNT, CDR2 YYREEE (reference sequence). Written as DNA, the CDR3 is TGTGCCAGCAGCAGGGATCCGACAGCTAACACCGGGGAGCTGTTTTTT. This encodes CASSRDPTANTGELFF.

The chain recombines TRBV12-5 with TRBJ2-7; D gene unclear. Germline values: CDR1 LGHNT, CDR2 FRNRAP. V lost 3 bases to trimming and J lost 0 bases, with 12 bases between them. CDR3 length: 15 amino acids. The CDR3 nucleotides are TGTGCTAGTGGTTTTCAAAGGACGACCTCCTACGAGCAGTACTTC. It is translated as CASGFQRTTSYEQYF.

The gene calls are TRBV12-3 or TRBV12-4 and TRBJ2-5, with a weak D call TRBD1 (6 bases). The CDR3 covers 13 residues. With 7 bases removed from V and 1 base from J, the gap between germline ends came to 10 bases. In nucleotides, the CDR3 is TGTGCCAGCACCCGGACAGTCCAAGAGACCCAGTACTTC. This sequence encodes CASTRTVQETQYF.

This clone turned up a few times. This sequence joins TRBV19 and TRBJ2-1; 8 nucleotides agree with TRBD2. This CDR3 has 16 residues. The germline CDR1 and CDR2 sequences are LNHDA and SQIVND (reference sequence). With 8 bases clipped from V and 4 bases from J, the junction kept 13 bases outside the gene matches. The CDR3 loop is CASSKAGDQTYNEQFF. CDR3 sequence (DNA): TGTGCCAGTTCGAAAGCGGGGGACCAAACGTACAATGAGCAGTTCTTC.

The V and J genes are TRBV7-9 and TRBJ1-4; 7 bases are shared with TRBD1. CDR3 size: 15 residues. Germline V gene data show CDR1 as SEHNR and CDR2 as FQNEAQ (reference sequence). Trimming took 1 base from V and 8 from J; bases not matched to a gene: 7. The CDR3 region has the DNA TGTGCCAGCAGCTTAGTAGGGGGCCCGGCAGAAAAACTGTTTTTT. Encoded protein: CASSLVGGPAEKLFF. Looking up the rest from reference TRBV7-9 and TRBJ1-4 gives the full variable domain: DTGVSQNPRHKITKRGQNVTFRCDPISEHNRLYWYRQTLGQGPEFLTYFQNEAQLEKSRLLSDRFSAERPKGSFSTLEIQRTEQGDSAMYLCASSLVGGPAEKLFFGSGTQLSVL.

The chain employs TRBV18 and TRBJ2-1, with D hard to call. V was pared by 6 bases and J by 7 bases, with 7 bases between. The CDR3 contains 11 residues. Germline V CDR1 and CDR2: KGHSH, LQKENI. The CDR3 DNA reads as TGTGCCAGCTCTACCGGGAATGAGCAGTTCTTC. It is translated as CASSTGNEQFF. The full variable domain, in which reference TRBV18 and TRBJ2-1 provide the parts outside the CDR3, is NAGVMQNPRHLVRRRGQEARLRCSPMKGHSHVYWYRQLPEEGLKFMVYLQKENIIDESGMPKERFSAEFPKEGPSILRIQQVVRGDSAAYFCASSTGNEQFFGPGTRLTVL.

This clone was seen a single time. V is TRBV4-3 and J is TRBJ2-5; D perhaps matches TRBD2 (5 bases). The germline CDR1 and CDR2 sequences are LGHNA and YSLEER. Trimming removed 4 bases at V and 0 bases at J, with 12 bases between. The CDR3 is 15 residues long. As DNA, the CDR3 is TGCGCCAGCAGCCGTGGGTGGCGGGACCAAGAGACCCAGTACTTC. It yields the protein CASSRGWRDQETQYF.

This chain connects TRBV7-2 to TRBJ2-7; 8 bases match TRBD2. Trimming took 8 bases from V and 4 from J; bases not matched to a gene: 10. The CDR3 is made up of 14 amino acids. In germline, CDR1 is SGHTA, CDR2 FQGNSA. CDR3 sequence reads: CASDPGGFGYEQYF. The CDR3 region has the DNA TGTGCCAGCGACCCGGGGGGGTTTGGGTACGAGCAGTACTTC.

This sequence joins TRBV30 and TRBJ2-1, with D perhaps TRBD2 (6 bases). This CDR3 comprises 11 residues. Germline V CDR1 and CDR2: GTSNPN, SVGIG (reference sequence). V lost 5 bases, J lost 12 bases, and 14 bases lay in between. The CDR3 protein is CAWEGTLGQFF. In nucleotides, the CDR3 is TGTGCCTGGGAAGGGACTTTGGGGCAGTTCTTC.

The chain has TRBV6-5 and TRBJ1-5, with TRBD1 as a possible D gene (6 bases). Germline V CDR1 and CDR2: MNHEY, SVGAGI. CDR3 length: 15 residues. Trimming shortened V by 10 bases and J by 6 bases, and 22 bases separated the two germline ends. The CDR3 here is CATSNPPSGAQPQHF. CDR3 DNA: TGTGCCACCTCAAACCCCCCGTCAGGGGCTCAGCCCCAGCATTTT.